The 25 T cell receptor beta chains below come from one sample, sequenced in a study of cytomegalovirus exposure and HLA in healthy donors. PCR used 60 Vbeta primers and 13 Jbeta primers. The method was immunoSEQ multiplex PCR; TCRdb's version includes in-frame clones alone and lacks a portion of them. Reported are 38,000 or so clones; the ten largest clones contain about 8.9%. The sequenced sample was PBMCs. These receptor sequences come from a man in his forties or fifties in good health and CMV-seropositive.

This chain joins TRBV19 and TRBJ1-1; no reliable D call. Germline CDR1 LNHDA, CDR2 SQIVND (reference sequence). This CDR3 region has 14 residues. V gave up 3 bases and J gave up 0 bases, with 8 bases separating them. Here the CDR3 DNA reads TGTGCCAGTAGTATCGGAGGAATGAACACTGAAGCTTTCTTT. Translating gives CASSIGGMNTEAFF.

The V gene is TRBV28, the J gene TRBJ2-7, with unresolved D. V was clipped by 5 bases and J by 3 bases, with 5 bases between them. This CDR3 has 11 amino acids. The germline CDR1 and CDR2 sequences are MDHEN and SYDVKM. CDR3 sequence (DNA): TGTGCCAGCAGTCCAAACTACGAGCAGTACTTC. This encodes CASSPNYEQYF. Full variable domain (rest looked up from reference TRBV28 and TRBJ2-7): DVKVTQSSRYLVKRTGEKVFLECVQDMDHENMFWYRQDPGLGLRLIYFSYDVKMKEKGDIPEGYSVSREKKERFSLILESASTNQTSMYLCASSPNYEQYFGPGTRLTVT.

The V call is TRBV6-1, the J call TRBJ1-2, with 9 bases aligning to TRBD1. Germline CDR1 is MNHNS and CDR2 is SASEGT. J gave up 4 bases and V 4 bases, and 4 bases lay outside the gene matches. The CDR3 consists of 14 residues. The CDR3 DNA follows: TGTGCCAGCAGTGCCCTGACAGGGGGCTATGGCTACACCTTC. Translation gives CASSALTGGYGYTF.

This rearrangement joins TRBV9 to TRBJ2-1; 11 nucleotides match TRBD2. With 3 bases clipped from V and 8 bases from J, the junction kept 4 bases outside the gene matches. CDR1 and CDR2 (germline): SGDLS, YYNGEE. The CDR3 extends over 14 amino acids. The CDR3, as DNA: TGTGCCAGCAGCGGTACTAGCGGGAGCTATGAGCAGTTCTTC. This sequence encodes CASSGTSGSYEQFF. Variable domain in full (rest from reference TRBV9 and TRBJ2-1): DSGVTQTPKHLITATGQRVTLRCSPRSGDLSVYWYQQSLDQGLQFLIQYYNGEERAKGNILERFSAQQFPDLHSELNLSSLELGDSALYFCASSGTSGSYEQFFGPGTRLTVL.

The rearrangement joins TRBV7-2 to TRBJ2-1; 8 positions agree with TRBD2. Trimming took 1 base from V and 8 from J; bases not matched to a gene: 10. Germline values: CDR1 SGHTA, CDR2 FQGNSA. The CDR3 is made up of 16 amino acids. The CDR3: CASSLVRAAGGDEQFF. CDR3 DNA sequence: TGTGCCAGCAGCTTAGTAAGGGCCGCCGGGGGGGATGAGCAGTTCTTC. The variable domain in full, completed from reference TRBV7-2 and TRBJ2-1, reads GAGVSQSPSNKVTEKGKDVELRCDPISGHTALYWYRQSLGQGLEFLIYFQGNSAPDKSGLPSDRFSAERTGGSVSTLTIQRTQQEDSAVYLCASSLVRAAGGDEQFFGPGTRLTVL.

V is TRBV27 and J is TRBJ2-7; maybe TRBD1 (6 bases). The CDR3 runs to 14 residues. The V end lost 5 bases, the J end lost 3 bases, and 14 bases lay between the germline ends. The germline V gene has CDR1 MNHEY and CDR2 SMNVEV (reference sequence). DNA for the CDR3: TGTGCCAGCAGTCCGACAGGTTTTTTCTACGAGCAGTACTTC. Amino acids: CASSPTGFFYEQYF.

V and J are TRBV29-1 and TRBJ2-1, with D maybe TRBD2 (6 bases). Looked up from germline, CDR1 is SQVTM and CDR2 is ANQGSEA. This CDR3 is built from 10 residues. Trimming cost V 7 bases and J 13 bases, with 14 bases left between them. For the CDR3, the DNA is TGCAGCGCCTCCCGACTAGGCCAGTTCTTC. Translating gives CSASRLGQFF.

For the CDR3, the DNA is TGTGCCAGCAGCTCCTGGACTAGCGGGACCAACAATGAGCAGTTCTTC. As protein: CASSSWTSGTNNEQFF. The rearrangement joins TRBV9 to TRBJ2-1; 12 bases match TRBD2. J gave up 5 bases and V 4 bases, and 7 bases lay outside the gene matches. From germline, CDR1 is SGDLS and CDR2 YYNGEE. The CDR3 is 16 amino acids.

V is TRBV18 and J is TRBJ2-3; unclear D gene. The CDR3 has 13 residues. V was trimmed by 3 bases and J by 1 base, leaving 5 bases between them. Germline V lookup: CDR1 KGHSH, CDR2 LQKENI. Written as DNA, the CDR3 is TGTGCCAGCTCACCTCGAGGCACAGATACGCAGTATTTT. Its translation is CASSPRGTDTQYF.

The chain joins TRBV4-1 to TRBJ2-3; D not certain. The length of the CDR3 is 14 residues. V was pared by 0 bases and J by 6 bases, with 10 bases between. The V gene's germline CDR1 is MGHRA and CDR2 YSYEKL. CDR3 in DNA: TGCGCCAGCAGCCAAGATAGTTCCAGGGATACGCAGTATTTT. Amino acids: CASSQDSSRDTQYF.

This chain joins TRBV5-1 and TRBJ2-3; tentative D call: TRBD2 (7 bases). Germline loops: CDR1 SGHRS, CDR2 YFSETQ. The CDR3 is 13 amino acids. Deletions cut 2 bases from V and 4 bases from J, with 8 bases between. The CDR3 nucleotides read TGCGCCAGCAGCTTCGGGGGGCCAGATACGCAGTATTTT. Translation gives CASSFGGPDTQYF.

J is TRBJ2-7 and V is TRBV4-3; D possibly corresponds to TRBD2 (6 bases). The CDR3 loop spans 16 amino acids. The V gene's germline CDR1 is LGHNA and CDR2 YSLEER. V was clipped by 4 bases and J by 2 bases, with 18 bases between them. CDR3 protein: CASSPGRGNTPYEQYF. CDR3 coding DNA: TGCGCCAGCAGCCCCGGCCGGGGGAACACTCCCTACGAGCAGTACTTC.

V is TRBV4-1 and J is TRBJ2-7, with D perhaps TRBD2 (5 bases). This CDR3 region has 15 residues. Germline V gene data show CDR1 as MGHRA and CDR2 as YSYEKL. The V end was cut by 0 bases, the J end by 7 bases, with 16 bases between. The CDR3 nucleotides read TGCGCCAGCAGCCAAGAGGACTCGGTGGTGGGGGAGCAGTACTTC. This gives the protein CASSQEDSVVGEQYF.

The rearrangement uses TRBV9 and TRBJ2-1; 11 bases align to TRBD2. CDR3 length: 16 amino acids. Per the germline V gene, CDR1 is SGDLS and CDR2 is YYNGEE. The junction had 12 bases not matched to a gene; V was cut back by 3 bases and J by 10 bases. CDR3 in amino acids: CASSGATSGTPVEQFF. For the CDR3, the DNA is TGTGCCAGCAGCGGAGCGACTAGCGGGACTCCGGTGGAGCAGTTCTTC.

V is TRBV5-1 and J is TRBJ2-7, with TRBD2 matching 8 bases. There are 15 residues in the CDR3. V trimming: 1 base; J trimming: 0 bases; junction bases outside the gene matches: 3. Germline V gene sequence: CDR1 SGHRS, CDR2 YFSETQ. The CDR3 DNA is TGCGCCAGCAGCTTGAGCGGGAGCCTCTCCTACGAGCAGTACTTC. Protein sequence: CASSLSGSLSYEQYF.

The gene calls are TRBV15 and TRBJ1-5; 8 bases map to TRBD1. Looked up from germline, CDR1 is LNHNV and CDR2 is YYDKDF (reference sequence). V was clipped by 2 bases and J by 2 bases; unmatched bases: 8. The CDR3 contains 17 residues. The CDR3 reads CATSRHWVGQGNQPQHF. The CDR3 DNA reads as TGTGCCACCAGCAGACACTGGGTGGGACAGGGCAATCAGCCCCAGCATTTT.

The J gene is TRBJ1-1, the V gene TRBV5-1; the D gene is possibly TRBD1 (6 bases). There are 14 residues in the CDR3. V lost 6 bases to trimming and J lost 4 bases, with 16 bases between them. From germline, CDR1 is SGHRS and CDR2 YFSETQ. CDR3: CASTLTGIPTEAFF. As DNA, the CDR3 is TGCGCCAGCACCCTAACAGGGATTCCCACTGAAGCTTTCTTT.

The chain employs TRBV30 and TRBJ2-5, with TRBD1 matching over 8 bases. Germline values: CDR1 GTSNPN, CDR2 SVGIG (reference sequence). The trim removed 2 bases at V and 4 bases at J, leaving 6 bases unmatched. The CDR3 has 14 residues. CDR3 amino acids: CAWSIGQGPETQYF. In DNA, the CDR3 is TGTGCCTGGAGTATTGGACAGGGTCCAGAGACCCAGTACTTC.

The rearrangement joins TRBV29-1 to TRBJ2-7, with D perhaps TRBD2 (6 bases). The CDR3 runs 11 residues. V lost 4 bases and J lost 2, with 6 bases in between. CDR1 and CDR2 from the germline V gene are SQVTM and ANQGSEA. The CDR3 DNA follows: TGCAGCGTTGGGGGGGCCTACGAGCAGTACTTC. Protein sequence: CSVGGAYEQYF.

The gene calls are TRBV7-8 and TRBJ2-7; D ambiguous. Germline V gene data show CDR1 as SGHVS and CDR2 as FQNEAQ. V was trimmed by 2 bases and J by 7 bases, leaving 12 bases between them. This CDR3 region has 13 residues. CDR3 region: CASSLRAAPEQYF. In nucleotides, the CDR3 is TGTGCCAGCAGCTTACGCGCGGCCCCAGAGCAGTACTTC.

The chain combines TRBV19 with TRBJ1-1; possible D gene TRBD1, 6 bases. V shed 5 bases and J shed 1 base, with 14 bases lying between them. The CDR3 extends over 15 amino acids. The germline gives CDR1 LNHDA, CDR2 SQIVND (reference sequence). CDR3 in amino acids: CASSFKQGKNTEAFF. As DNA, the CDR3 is TGTGCCAGTAGTTTTAAACAGGGTAAGAACACTGAAGCTTTCTTT.

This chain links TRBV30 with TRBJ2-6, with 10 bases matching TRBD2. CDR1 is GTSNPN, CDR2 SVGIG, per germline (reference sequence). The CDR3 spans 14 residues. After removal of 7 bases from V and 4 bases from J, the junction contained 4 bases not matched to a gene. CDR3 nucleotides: TGTGCCTCTAGCGGGAGTGGAGGGGCCAACGTCCTGACTTTC. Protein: CASSGSGGANVLTF.

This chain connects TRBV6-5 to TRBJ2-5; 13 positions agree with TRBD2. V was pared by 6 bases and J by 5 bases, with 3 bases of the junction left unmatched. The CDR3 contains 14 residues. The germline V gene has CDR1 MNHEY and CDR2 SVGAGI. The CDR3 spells CASRTSGRMETQYF. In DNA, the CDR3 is TGTGCCAGCAGGACTAGCGGGAGGATGGAGACCCAGTACTTC.

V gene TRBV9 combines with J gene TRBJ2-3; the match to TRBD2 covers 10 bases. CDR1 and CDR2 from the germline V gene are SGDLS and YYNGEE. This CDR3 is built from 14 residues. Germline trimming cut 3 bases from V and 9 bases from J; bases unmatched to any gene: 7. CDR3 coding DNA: TGTGCCAGCAGCGCTAGCGGGAGCATGGGAACGCAGTATTTT. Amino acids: CASSASGSMGTQYF. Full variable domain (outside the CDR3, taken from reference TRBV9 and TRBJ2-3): DSGVTQTPKHLITATGQRVTLRCSPRSGDLSVYWYQQSLDQGLQFLIQYYNGEERAKGNILERFSAQQFPDLHSELNLSSLELGDSALYFCASSASGSMGTQYFGPGTRLTVL.

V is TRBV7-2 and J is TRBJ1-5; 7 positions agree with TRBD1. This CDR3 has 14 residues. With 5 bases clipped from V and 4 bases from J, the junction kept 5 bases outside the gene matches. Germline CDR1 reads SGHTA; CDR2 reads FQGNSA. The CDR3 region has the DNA TGTGCCAGCAGCGGGGTGACAGGGAATCAGCCCCAGCATTTT. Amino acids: CASSGVTGNQPQHF.